This entry describes one T cell receptor beta chain. The CDR3 has 17 residues. Germline CDR1 and CDR2: SGDLS and YYNGEE. Deletions cut 3 bases from V and 3 bases from J, with 22 bases between. Per the study methods: How many nucleated cells were present was estimated from reference gene primer amplification. TCRdb's table, derived via immunoSEQ multiplex PCR, lists solely in-frame clones and lacks some. V, J and clone size were drawn from that table, and D and trimming were deduced from the DNA. The repertoire holds roughly 220,000 clones, with around 81% as singletons. This entry belongs to a study of blood T cell repertoires in COVID-19. Study at large: Researchers got acute and convalescent COVID-19 samples from the United States, Italy and Spain.

The receptor was isolated from a woman in her sixties with acute or convalescent COVID-19. The rearrangement links TRBV9 to TRBJ2-7, with TRBD2 as a possible D gene (5 bases). The sequenced material came from peripheral blood. CDR3 residues: CASSAGPSLTPDYEQYF. The CDR3 nucleotides are TGTGCCAGCAGCGCTGGCCCTAGCCTTACACCTGACTACGAGCAGTACTTC.